The source of this T cell receptor beta chain is a study of T cells after yellow fever vaccination. This clonotype was counted many times. The antigen is undetermined. CDR3 length equals 13 residues. V was trimmed by 6 bases and J by 9 bases, leaving 15 bases between them. Germline V gene lookup returns CDR1 MRHNA and CDR2 SNTAGT. Synthesis of TCR cDNA relied on 5'RACE template switching, which attached a universal primer site and UMIs. MiXCR, run by TCRdb on the 5' RACE reads, gives a single entry per CDR3 protein. Of 120,000 to 150,000 distinct CDR3 sequences in the sample, more than 6% are singletons; the top ten hold around 0.73%. Study conclusions and caveats: Most clones from primary vaccination resurfaced after the booster (roughly 96% CD4, around 91% CD8). Though weaker, the secondary response peaked faster, on day 5 versus 15.

The receptor's source is a young man who received the YFV17D yellow fever vaccine. V is TRBV6-4 and J is TRBJ2-1; the D is unclear. The material sequenced was CD4+ T cells sorted from PBMCs, taken 5 days after the yellow fever booster vaccination. The CDR3 reads CASSEVHEGEQFF. CDR3 sequence (DNA): TGTGCCAGCAGCGAAGTACACGAAGGTGAGCAGTTCTTC.